The clone carrying this T cell receptor beta chain has only one observation. The target antigen is unknown. The ends were cut back, 8 bases at V and 6 bases at J, with 10 bases in the middle. In germline, CDR1 is SEHNR, CDR2 FQNEAQ (reference sequence). The CDR3 has 12 amino acids. Clones were read by immunoSEQ multiplex PCR, and TCRdb kept only the in-frame ones, dropping some. The table records fewer than 1 million clones, approximately 97% of them present only once. The data belong to a study of shared clonotypes between healthy human individuals. General observations from the study: Rarefaction showed that sequencing of sorted subsets was incomplete (despite large depth).

Naive CD8 cells, CD45RO-negative and positively selected for CCR7, excluded terminally differentiated effector memory CD45RA+ cells. The sequencing sample was made of naive CD8+ T cells sorted from blood. This rearrangement joins TRBV7-9 to TRBJ2-2; the D is unclear. The TCR was taken from a man aged 30 to 39 in good health. The CDR3: CASAVSPGELFF. The CDR3 DNA reads TGTGCCAGCGCCGTATCCCCCGGGGAGCTGTTTTTT.